Listed below are T cell receptor beta chains from one sample, sequenced in a study of OX40 agonist ivuxolimab in advanced cancers. Sequencing was performed with immunoSEQ multiplex PCR; in TCRdb, only in-frame clones are kept and a portion is missing. Found here are around 80,000 clones, around 80% of them singletons; the top ten hold approximately 0.44%. The sequencing used CD4+ or CD8+ T cells sorted from blood, collected in a trial of the OX40 agonist ivuxolimab. These receptors were taken from an adult with an advanced solid tumor such as melanoma, head and neck, liver or kidney cancer. The CDR3 runs from the conserved cysteine through the conserved F or W. The order of the fields is J gene, V gene, D gene, clone size, CDR3 protein, CDR3 DNA. D genes are given only for firm matches. Size tells how often a clone was seen (once, few, many) or the class of an expanded clone, and some rows leave it out.

J gene: TRBJ1-1
V gene: TRBV4-3
D gene: TRBD1
clone size: .
CDR3 protein: CASSQELGQGPGDTEAFF
CDR3 DNA: TGCGCCAGCAGCCAAGAACTCGGACAGGGCCCTGGAGACACTGAAGCTTTCTTT

J gene: TRBJ1-6
V gene: TRBV27
D gene: .
clone size: .
CDR3 protein: CASTLTYNSYNSPLHF
CDR3 DNA: TGTGCCAGCACCCTGACCTATAACTCCTATAATTCACCCCTCCACTTT

J gene: TRBJ2-3
V gene: TRBV19
D gene: .
clone size: .
CDR3 protein: CASSRGRQPGGTDTQYF
CDR3 DNA: TGTGCCAGTAGTAGGGGCCGCCAGCCTGGGGGCACAGATACGCAGTATTTT

J gene: TRBJ1-5
V gene: TRBV7-9
D gene: .
clone size: few
CDR3 protein: CASSLSSRSNQPQHF
CDR3 DNA: TGTGCCAGCAGCTTATCTTCCCGTAGCAATCAGCCCCAGCATTTT

J gene: TRBJ1-1
V gene: TRBV4-1
D gene: .
clone size: .
CDR3 protein: CASSQGPLPREAFF
CDR3 DNA: TGCGCCAGCAGCCAAGGACCCCTCCCGCGGGAAGCTTTCTTT

J gene: TRBJ1-1
V gene: TRBV28
D gene: TRBD1
clone size: .
CDR3 protein: CASSQYRGLSWAFF
CDR3 DNA: TGTGCCAGCAGTCAATACAGGGGGCTGTCGTGGGCTTTCTTT

J gene: TRBJ2-1
V gene: TRBV7-3
D gene: TRBD2
clone size: .
CDR3 protein: CASSFMVAGVNNEQFF
CDR3 DNA: TGTGCCAGCAGCTTCATGGTAGCGGGAGTGAATAATGAGCAGTTCTTC

J gene: TRBJ2-3
V gene: TRBV5-1
D gene: TRBD2
clone size: once
CDR3 protein: CASSGASGGNTDTQYF
CDR3 DNA: TGCGCCAGCAGCGGGGCTAGCGGGGGGAACACAGATACGCAGTATTTT

J gene: TRBJ2-5
V gene: TRBV28
D gene: TRBD2
clone size: few
CDR3 protein: CASSQAGPLRETQYF
CDR3 DNA: TGTGCCAGCAGTCAAGCGGGGCCCCTGCGGGAGACCCAGTACTTC

J gene: TRBJ1-1
V gene: TRBV28
D gene: TRBD1
clone size: .
CDR3 protein: CASSRRTTGGVGTEAFF
CDR3 DNA: TGTGCCAGCAGTCGGAGAACGACAGGGGGAGTAGGCACTGAAGCTTTCTTT

J gene: TRBJ2-5
V gene: TRBV19
D gene: TRBD2
clone size: .
CDR3 protein: CASSARRGVATRETQYF
CDR3 DNA: TGTGCCAGTAGTGCACGGCGGGGGGTAGCTACGCGGGAGACCCAGTACTTC

J gene: TRBJ1-1
V gene: TRBV5-1
D gene: TRBD1
clone size: .
CDR3 protein: CASSGGQELNTEAFF
CDR3 DNA: TGCGCCAGCAGCGGGGGACAGGAGCTGAACACTGAAGCTTTCTTT

J gene: TRBJ2-2
V gene: TRBV6-1
D gene: .
clone size: .
CDR3 protein: CASSVDHTGELFF
CDR3 DNA: TGTGCCAGCAGTGTTGACCACACCGGGGAGCTGTTTTTT

J gene: TRBJ2-4
V gene: TRBV30
D gene: .
clone size: .
CDR3 protein: CAWIPNFGIQYF
CDR3 DNA: TGTGCCTGGATTCCCAATTTCGGCATTCAGTACTTC

J gene: TRBJ2-3
V gene: TRBV13
D gene: TRBD2
clone size: .
CDR3 protein: CASSLREGLAGFSDTQYF
CDR3 DNA: TGTGCCAGCAGCTTAAGGGAGGGACTAGCGGGGTTTTCGGATACGCAGTATTTT

J gene: TRBJ2-1
V gene: TRBV5-1
D gene: TRBD2
clone size: .
CDR3 protein: CASTSGGAGVNEQFF
CDR3 DNA: TGCGCCTCAACTAGCGGGGGGGCAGGAGTCAATGAGCAGTTCTTC